This T cell receptor (beta chain) was captured by sequencing in a study of blood T cells in healthy people across ages. Study-wide findings and caveats: Changes seen in expanded clonotypes were possibly confounded by donor CMV status left unknown.

Primers used in a second PCR of about 7 to 11 cycles were a sample-barcoded 5' primer and a J-beta primer mix. MiXCR was run by TCRdb on the 5' RACE reads, yielding one entry per CDR3 protein. This table has about 680,000 distinct CDR3 sequences, around 48% appearing once. This clonotype was counted only a few times. Its antigen remains unidentified. Its ends do not fully match the called genes, so a read error is possible. The specimen sequenced was blood. The sequence was collected from a woman between 55 and 75 years old in good health.

The CDR3 sequence is CASSVRPGQGGNERFF. CDR3 sequence (DNA): TGTGCCAGCAGCGTACGTCCGGGACAGGGTGGCAATGAGCGGTTCTTC. The chain carries TRBV9 and TRBJ2-1; TRBD1 aligns across 9 bases. CDR3 length: 16 residues. CDR1 is SGDLS and CDR2 is YYNGEE in the germline V gene.